This TCR beta chain emerged from a study of control samples from healthy donors and cancer patients. Assay: immunoSEQ multiplex PCR; the TCRdb copy retains only in-frame clones and omits some. The sample records 75,000 to 90,000 clones, 89% being singletons. Trimming took 5 bases from V and 14 from J, leaving 19 bases between them. Germline CDR1 reads SEHNR; CDR2 reads FQNEAQ (reference sequence). This CDR3 is built from 14 residues. The chain has TRBV7-9 and TRBJ1-6; tentatively, D is TRBD1 (6 bases). This sequence originates from a man between 50 and 59 years old in good health. Sequenced material: blood. The CDR3: CASSPQVGGRALHF. The CDR3 DNA follows: TGTGCCAGCAGCCCCCAGGTGGGGGGCAGGGCCCTCCACTTT.